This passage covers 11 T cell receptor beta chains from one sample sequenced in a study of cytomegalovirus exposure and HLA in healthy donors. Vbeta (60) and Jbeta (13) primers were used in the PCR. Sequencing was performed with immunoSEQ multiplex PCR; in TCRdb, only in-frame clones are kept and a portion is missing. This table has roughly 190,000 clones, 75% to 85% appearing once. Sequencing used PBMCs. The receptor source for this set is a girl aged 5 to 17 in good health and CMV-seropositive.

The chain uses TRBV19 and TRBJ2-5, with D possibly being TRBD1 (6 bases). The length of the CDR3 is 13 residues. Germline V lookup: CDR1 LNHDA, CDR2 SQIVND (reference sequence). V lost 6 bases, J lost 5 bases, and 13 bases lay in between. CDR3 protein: CASSQGIWETQYF. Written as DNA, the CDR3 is TGTGCCAGTAGCCAGGGGATCTGGGAGACCCAGTACTTC.

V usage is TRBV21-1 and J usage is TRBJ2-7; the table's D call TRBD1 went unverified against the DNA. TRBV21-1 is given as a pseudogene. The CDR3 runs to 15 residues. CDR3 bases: TGTGCCAGCAAAAACGGGGGACAGGGGCCCCACGAGCAGTACTTC. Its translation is CASKNGGQGPHEQYF.

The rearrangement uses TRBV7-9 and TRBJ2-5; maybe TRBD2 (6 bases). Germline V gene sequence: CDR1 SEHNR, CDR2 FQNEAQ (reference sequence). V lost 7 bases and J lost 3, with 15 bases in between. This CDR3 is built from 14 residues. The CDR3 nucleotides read TGTGCCAGCACCCCGGGACTTCCCGAAGAGACCCAGTACTTC. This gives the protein CASTPGLPEETQYF.

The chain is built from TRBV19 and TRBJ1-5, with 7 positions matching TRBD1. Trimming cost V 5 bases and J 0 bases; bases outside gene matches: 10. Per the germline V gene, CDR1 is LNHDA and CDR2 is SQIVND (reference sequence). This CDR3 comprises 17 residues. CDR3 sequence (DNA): TGTGCCAGTAGTTTCGACCAGGGGGGCTATAGCAATCAGCCCCAGCATTTT. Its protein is CASSFDQGGYSNQPQHF.

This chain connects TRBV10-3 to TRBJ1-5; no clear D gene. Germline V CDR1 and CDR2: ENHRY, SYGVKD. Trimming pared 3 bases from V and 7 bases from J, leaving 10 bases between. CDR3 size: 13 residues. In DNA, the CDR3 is TGTGCCATCAGTGACGGGTTTCTGCAGCCCCAGCATTTT. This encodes CAISDGFLQPQHF.

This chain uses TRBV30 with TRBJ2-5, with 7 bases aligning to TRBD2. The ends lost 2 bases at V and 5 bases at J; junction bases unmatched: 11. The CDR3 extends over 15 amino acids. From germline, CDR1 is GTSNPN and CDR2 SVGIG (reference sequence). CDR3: CAWSIMRRGGETQYF. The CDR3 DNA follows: TGTGCCTGGAGTATAATGAGGCGGGGAGGGGAGACCCAGTACTTC.

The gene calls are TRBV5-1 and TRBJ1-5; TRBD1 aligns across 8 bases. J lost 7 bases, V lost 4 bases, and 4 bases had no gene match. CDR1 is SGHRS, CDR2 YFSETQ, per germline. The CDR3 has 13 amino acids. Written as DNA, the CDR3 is TGCGCCAGCAGCGCTACAGGGGGACAGCCCCAGCATTTT. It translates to CASSATGGQPQHF.

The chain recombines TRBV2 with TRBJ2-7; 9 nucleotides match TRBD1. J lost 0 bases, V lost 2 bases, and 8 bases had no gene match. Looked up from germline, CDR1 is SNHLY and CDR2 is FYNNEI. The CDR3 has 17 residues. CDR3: CASSELRTGAISYEQYF. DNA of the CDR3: TGTGCCAGCAGTGAACTCCGGACAGGGGCCATCTCCTACGAGCAGTACTTC.

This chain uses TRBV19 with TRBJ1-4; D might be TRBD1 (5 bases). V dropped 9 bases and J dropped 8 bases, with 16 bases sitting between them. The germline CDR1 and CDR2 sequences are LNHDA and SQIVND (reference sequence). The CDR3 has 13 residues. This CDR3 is CASRRRAGEKLFF. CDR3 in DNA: TGTGCCAGCCGACGCAGGGCGGGGGAAAAACTGTTTTTT.

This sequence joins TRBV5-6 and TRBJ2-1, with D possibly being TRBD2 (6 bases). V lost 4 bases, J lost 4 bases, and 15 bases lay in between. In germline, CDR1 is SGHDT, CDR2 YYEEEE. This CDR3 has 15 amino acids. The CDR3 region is CASSPSAGRYNEQFF. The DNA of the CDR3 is TGTGCCAGCAGCCCTTCGGCGGGGCGGTACAATGAGCAGTTCTTC.

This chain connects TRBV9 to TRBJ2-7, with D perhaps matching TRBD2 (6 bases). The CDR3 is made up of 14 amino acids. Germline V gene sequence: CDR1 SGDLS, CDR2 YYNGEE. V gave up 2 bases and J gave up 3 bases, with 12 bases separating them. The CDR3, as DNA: TGTGCCAGCAGCGTGGGGGGACCGGGCTACGAGCAGTACTTC. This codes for CASSVGGPGYEQYF.